Listed here is a single T cell receptor (beta chain). Antigen specificity is unknown. This sample is part of a study of yellow fever vaccine responses in identical twins. Notes on the study in general: It has been reported that, in twins, the vaccine T cell response seemed partly convergent and partly personalized.

One entry per CDR3 protein results from TCRdb running MiXCR on the RT-PCR reads. The top ten hold more than 1% of the sample, which has roughly 6,900 distinct CDR3 sequences, approximately 86% seen once. Germline CDR1 and CDR2: SQVTM and ANQGSEA. CDR3 size: 13 residues. The V gene lost 4 bases and the J gene lost 1 base, with 10 bases spanning the gap. The sequences come from T cells from blood (PBMCs), unsorted or a sorted subset (not recorded which), collected before or after yellow fever vaccination (not recorded which). This TCR came from a woman younger than 30 who received the yellow fever vaccine. The V and J genes are TRBV29-1 and TRBJ1-1, with D tentatively TRBD1 (6 bases). The CDR3 coding sequence is TGCAGCGTTGCGGAGGGGGGGAACACTGAAGCTTTCTTT. It codes for CSVAEGGNTEAFF. Drawing the rest from reference TRBV29-1 and TRBJ1-1, the complete variable domain is SAVISQKPSRDICQRGTSLTIQCQVDSQVTMMFWYRQQPGQSLTLIATANQGSEATYESGFVIDKFPISRPNLTFSTLTVSNMSPEDSSIYLCSVAEGGNTEAFFGQGTRLTVV.